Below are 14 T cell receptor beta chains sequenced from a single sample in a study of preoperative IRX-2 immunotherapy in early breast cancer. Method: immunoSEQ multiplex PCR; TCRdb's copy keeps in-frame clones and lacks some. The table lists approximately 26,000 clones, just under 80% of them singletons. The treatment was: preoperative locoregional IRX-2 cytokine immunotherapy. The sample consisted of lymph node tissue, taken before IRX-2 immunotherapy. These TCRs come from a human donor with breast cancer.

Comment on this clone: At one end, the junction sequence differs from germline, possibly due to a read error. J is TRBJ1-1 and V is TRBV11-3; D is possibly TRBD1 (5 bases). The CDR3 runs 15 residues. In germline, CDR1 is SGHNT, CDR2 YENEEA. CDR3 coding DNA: TGTGCTAGCAGCTTAAGAACAGGCGTGAGCACTGAAGCTTTCTTT. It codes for CASSLRTGVSTEAFF.

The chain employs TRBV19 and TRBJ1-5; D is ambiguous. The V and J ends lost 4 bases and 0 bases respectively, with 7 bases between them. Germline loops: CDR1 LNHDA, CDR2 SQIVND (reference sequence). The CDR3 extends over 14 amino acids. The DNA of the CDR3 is TGTGCCAGTAGTAACATCGATAGCAATCAGCCCCAGCATTTT. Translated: CASSNIDSNQPQHF.

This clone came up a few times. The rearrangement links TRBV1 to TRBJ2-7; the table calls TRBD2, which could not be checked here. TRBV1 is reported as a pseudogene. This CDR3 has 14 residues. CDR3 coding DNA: TGCGCCAGCAGCCGAGGACTAGCGGACTACGAGCAGTACTTC. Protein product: CASSRGLADYEQYF.

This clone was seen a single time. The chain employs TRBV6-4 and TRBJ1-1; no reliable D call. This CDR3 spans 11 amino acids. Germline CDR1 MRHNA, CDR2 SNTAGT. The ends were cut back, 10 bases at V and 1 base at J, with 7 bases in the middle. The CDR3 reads CAIKQNTEAFF. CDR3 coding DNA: TGTGCCATTAAACAGAACACTGAAGCTTTCTTT.

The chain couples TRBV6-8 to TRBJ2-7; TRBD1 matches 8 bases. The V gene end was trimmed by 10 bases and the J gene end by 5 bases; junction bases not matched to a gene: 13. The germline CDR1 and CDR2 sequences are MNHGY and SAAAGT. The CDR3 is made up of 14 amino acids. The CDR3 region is CAIKSGTGHHEQYF. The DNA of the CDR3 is TGTGCCATCAAATCAGGGACAGGACATCACGAGCAGTACTTC.

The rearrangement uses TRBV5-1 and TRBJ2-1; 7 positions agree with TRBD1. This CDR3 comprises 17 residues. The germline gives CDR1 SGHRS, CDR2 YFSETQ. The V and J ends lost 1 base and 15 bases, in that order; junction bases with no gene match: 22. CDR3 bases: TGCGCCAGCAGCTTGTACCCTTCCAGGACCGGCGAAGCAGGGGGGTTCTTC. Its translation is CASSLYPSRTGEAGGFF.

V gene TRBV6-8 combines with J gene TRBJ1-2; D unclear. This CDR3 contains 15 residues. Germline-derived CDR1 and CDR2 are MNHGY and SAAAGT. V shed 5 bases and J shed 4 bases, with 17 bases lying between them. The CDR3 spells CASSSGSLQPYGYTF. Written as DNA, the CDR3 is TGTGCCAGCAGTAGTGGATCGTTACAGCCCTATGGCTACACCTTC.

The CDR3 loop is CASSLRRLAGGNEQFF. DNA of the CDR3: TGTGCCAGCAGCTTACGTCGACTAGCGGGGGGAAATGAGCAGTTCTTC. This chain links TRBV11-3 with TRBJ2-1; 13 bases align to TRBD2. J was trimmed by 7 bases and V by 2 bases; bases with no gene match: 5. The CDR3 covers 16 residues. The germline gives CDR1 SGHNT, CDR2 YENEEA.

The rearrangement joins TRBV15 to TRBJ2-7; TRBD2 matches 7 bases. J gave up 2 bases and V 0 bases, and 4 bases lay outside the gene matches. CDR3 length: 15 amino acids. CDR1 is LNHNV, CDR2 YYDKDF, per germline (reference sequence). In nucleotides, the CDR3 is TGTGCCACCAGCAGAGATTCAGGGACTACCTACGAGCAGTACTTC. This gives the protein CATSRDSGTTYEQYF.

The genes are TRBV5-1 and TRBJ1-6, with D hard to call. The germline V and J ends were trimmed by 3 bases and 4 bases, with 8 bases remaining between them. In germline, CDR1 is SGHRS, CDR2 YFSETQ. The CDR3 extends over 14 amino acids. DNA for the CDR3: TGCGCCAGCAGCTCCTCAGGATATAATTCACCCCTCCACTTT. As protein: CASSSSGYNSPLHF. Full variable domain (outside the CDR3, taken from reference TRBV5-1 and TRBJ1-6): KAGVTQTPRYLIKTRGQQVTLSCSPISGHRSVSWYQQTPGQGLQFLFEYFSETQRNKGNFPGRFSGRQFSNSRSEMNVSTLELGDSALYLCASSSSGYNSPLHFGNGTRLTVT.

CDR3 sequence reads: CASSPGQGNVYGYTF. CDR3 in DNA: TGTGCCAGCTCACCAGGACAGGGTAATGTGTACGGCTACACCTTC. The rearrangement uses TRBV18 and TRBJ1-2; 8 bases line up with TRBD1. Germline V gene data show CDR1 as KGHSH and CDR2 as LQKENI. This CDR3 is built from 15 residues. Trimming cost V 2 bases and J 8 bases; bases outside gene matches: 10. The full variable domain, its missing parts supplied by reference TRBV18 and TRBJ1-2, is NAGVMQNPRHLVRRRGQEARLRCSPMKGHSHVYWYRQLPEEGLKFMVYLQKENIIDESGMPKERFSAEFPKEGPSILRIQQVVRGDSAAYFCASSPGQGNVYGYTFGSGTRLTVV.

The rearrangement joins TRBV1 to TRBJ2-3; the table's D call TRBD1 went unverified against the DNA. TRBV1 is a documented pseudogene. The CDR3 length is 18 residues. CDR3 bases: TGCGCCAGCAGCCAAGATAAGAGACAGGACTTTGCCGGGGATACGCAGTATTTT. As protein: CASSQDKRQDFAGDTQYF.

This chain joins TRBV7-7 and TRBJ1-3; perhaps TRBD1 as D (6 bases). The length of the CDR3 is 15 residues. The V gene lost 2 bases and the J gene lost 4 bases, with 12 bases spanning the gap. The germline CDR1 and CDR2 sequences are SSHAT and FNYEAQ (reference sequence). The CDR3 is CASSLTTGLGNTIYF. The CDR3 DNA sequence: TGTGCCAGCAGCTTAACGACAGGTCTAGGAAACACCATATATTTT.

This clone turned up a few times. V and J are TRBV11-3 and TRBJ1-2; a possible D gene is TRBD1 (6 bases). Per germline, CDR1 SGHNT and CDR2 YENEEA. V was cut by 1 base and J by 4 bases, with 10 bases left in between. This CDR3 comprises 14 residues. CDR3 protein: CASSLGGGGYGYTF. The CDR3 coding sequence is TGTGCCAGCAGCTTAGGAGGAGGGGGCTATGGCTACACCTTC.